Many counts were recorded for the clone carrying this T cell receptor (beta chain). Antigen: not known. This sample was included in a study of T-cell reconstitution after alpha-beta-depleted transplantation in children. Unique molecular identifiers were used in preparing the TCRbeta library. TCRdb used MiXCR to reprocess the PCR reads, holding one entry per CDR3 protein. This sample has about 250,000 distinct CDR3 sequences, with about 24% found just once. The CDR3 extends over 12 amino acids. After removal of 6 bases from V and 7 bases from J, the junction contained 3 bases not matched to a gene. General study results and limits: A year post-transplant, T-cell counts and diversity derived mostly from newly produced T cells.

The gene calls are TRBV12-3 or TRBV12-4 and TRBJ1-1; 9 bases match TRBD1. The sequencing used PBMCs, mostly from graft donor cells, collected 360 days after TCRalphabeta/CD19-depleted stem cell transplant. This TCR derives from a female patient between 2 and 15 years old who had a stem cell transplant for congenital amegakaryocytic thrombocytopenia, so the T cells may come from the graft donor. The CDR3: CASSPGQGEAFF. The CDR3 region has the DNA TGTGCCAGCAGCCCGGGACAGGGTGAAGCTTTCTTT.